The next 23 T cell receptor beta chains were all read from a single sample in a study of CD8 T cells in Susac syndrome. Random hexamers were used to reverse transcribe roughly 0.45 to 1 ug of RNA. TCRdb recomputed calls from the immunoSEQ multiplex PCR reads with MiXCR, one row per CDR3 protein. Of about 160,000 distinct CDR3 sequences listed, about 94% were seen once; the top ten hold approximately 0.14%. The specimen was CD4+ T cells from PBMCs. Every receptor here comes from a human donor in good health.

This clonotype came up once. V and J are TRBV27 and TRBJ1-3, with D unclear. Germline CDR1 and CDR2: MNHEY and SMNVEV (reference sequence). The V and J ends lost 6 bases and 0 bases respectively, with 12 bases between them. The CDR3 covers 15 residues. CDR3 in amino acids: CASSSQRLSGNTIYF. Here the CDR3 DNA reads TGTGCCAGCAGCTCCCAACGTCTCTCTGGAAACACCATATATTTT.

The chain uses TRBV11-2 and TRBJ2-2, with 7 bases identical to TRBD1. After removal of 5 bases from V and 4 bases from J, the junction contained 4 bases not matched to a gene. This CDR3 comprises 14 residues. Germline CDR1 SGHAT, CDR2 FQNNGV. Written as DNA, the CDR3 is TGTGCCAGCAGCCGGGACAGTTCCACCGGGGAGCTGTTTTTT. Residues: CASSRDSSTGELFF.

For this clonotype: The junction departs from germline at one end; a sequencing error may be responsible. The rearrangement joins TRBV5-4 to TRBJ2-5; D perhaps matches TRBD1 (6 bases). Germline V CDR1 and CDR2: SGHNT, YYREEE (reference sequence). The CDR3 length is 13 residues. CDR3 sequence (DNA): TGTGCCAGCAGTTTGGACAGACAAGAGACCCAGTACTTC. It specifies CASSLDRQETQYF.

The gene calls are TRBV29-1 and TRBJ2-5; 11 nucleotides agree with TRBD2. This CDR3 is 16 amino acids long. Unmatched junction bases numbered 18, after V lost 5 bases and J lost 10 bases. The germline V gene has CDR1 SQVTM and CDR2 ANQGSEA. In DNA form, the CDR3 reads TGCAGCGTTATCCCCACTAGCGGGGGCCCTCGTCGGGGCCAGTACTTC. Translated, it gives CSVIPTSGGPRRGQYF.

The chain carries TRBV2 and TRBJ1-5; 8 bases map to TRBD1. Germline V gene lookup returns CDR1 SNHLY and CDR2 FYNNEI. This CDR3 is built from 14 residues. With 6 bases clipped from V and 5 bases from J, the junction kept 6 bases outside the gene matches. The CDR3 loop reads CASSADREYQPQHF. Here the CDR3 DNA reads TGTGCCAGCAGCGCGGACAGGGAGTATCAGCCCCAGCATTTT.

The chain recombines TRBV23-1 with TRBJ1-1; 9 positions match TRBD1. TRBV23-1 is known as an ORF, though its function is uncertain. The CDR3 totals 17 residues. V trimming: 0 bases; J trimming: 1 base; junction bases outside the gene matches: 6. The CDR3 bases are TGCGCCAGCAGTCAATCCCTACCGGGACAGGGGAACACTGAAGCTTTCTTT. This sequence encodes CASSQSLPGQGNTEAFF.

V is TRBV6-2 or TRBV6-3 and J is TRBJ2-3; unclear D gene. There are 13 residues in the CDR3. Germline CDR1 reads MNHEY; CDR2 reads SVGEGT. The ends were cut back, 5 bases at V and 6 bases at J, with 12 bases in the middle. CDR3 DNA: TGTGCCAGCAGTCCATCCTTTTTGGATACGCAGTATTTT. This codes for CASSPSFLDTQYF.

The chain couples TRBV2 to TRBJ2-2, with 8 bases that match TRBD2. The trim removed 4 bases at V and 1 base at J, leaving 2 bases unmatched. The CDR3 has 15 residues. CDR1 is SNHLY, CDR2 FYNNEI, per germline. The CDR3 DNA is TGTGCCAGCAGTGTAAGCGGGGGGAACACCGGGGAGCTGTTTTTT. Translated: CASSVSGGNTGELFF.

This clonotype was recorded once. The gene calls are TRBV11-2 and TRBJ2-7; maybe TRBD2 (5 bases). CDR1 SGHAT and CDR2 FQNNGV come from the germline V gene. This CDR3 has 14 amino acids. Trimming took off 5 bases at V and 3 bases at J, with 14 bases between the two ends. The CDR3 is CASSPTRGGYEQYF. The CDR3 DNA reads as TGTGCCAGCAGCCCGACCCGGGGTGGCTACGAGCAGTACTTC.

The DNA for the CDR3 is TGTGCCTGGAGTGGAGAGGATGCAACTAATGAAAAACTGTTTTTT. Translated, it gives CAWSGEDATNEKLFF. The V call is TRBV30, the J call TRBJ1-4; no clear D. CDR1 is GTSNPN and CDR2 is SVGIG in the germline V gene (reference sequence). V was shortened by 1 base and J by 0 bases, with 9 bases between the two germline ends. This CDR3 region has 15 residues.

This chain connects TRBV20-1 to TRBJ1-1; 9 bases line up with TRBD1. The CDR3 is 14 residues long. CDR1 and CDR2 (germline): DFQATT, SNEGSKA (reference sequence). Trimming took 2 bases from V and 3 from J; bases not matched to a gene: 4. In DNA, the CDR3 is TGCAGTGCTAGAACAGGGGGCCGGGACACTGAAGCTTTCTTT. Translated, it gives CSARTGGRDTEAFF.

The CDR3 protein is CSAPRGGLGTDTQYF. CDR3 nucleotides: TGCAGTGCCCCTAGGGGGGGGTTGGGCACAGATACGCAGTATTTT. The V gene is TRBV20-1, the J gene TRBJ2-3; possibly TRBD2 for D (7 bases). The CDR3 totals 15 residues. Trimming cost V 6 bases and J 1 base, with 17 bases left between them. Germline values: CDR1 DFQATT, CDR2 SNEGSKA (reference sequence).

V is TRBV7-3 and J is TRBJ2-1; 13 bases agree with TRBD2. CDR3 length: 15 residues. In germline, CDR1 is SGHTA, CDR2 FQGTGA. After removal of 5 bases from V and 7 bases from J, the junction contained 5 bases not matched to a gene. The CDR3 nucleotides are TGTGCCAGCAGCCTTGGACTAGCGGGGGAGAATGAGCAGTTCTTC. The encoded protein is CASSLGLAGENEQFF.

V gene TRBV7-2 combines with J gene TRBJ1-6, with 9 bases lining up with TRBD1. The length of the CDR3 is 14 residues. V shed 7 bases, J shed 9 bases, and the junction held 7 bases outside the gene matches. Germline CDR1 reads SGHTA; CDR2 reads FQGNSA. The CDR3 here is CASTRQGESSPLHF. DNA for the CDR3: TGTGCCAGCACCCGACAGGGGGAAAGTTCACCCCTCCACTTT.

This chain joins TRBV2 and TRBJ2-3, with 7 bases that match TRBD2. In germline, CDR1 is SNHLY, CDR2 FYNNEI. CDR3 length equals 14 residues. J gave up 0 bases and V 7 bases, and 4 bases lay outside the gene matches. CDR3 DNA sequence: TGTGCCAGCACTAGCGGATTTAGCACAGATACGCAGTATTTT. This codes for CASTSGFSTDTQYF.

The chain uses TRBV9 and TRBJ2-2; 8 positions match TRBD1. V shed 2 bases, J shed 5 bases, and the junction held 2 bases outside the gene matches. Germline lookup yields CDR1 SGDLS and CDR2 YYNGEE. This CDR3 is 14 amino acids long. Here the CDR3 DNA reads TGTGCCAGCAGCGTCAGACAGGGGACCGGGGAGCTGTTTTTT. The encoded protein is CASSVRQGTGELFF.

CDR3 residues: CASSLVSAPYEQYF. For the CDR3, the DNA is TGTGCCAGCAGCTTAGTTTCAGCACCCTACGAGCAGTACTTC. The chain combines TRBV7-9 with TRBJ2-7, with no clear D. The CDR3 spans 14 residues. With 1 base removed from V and 2 bases from J, the gap between germline ends came to 9 bases. Germline assignment: CDR1 SEHNR and CDR2 FQNEAQ (reference sequence).

This chain joins TRBV18 and TRBJ2-7; 9 bases are a match to TRBD1. Germline V gene lookup returns CDR1 KGHSH and CDR2 LQKENI. The length of the CDR3 is 14 residues. V gave up 4 bases and J gave up 5 bases; unmatched junction bases: 6. CDR3 sequence (DNA): TGTGCCAGCTCACAACCGGGACAGGGCCACGAGCAGTACTTC. It translates to CASSQPGQGHEQYF.

The V and J genes are TRBV6-2 or TRBV6-3 and TRBJ2-4; D gene unclear. The CDR3 consists of 15 residues. Looked up from germline, CDR1 is MNHEY and CDR2 is SVGEGT. The germline V and J ends were trimmed by 2 bases and 0 bases, with 8 bases remaining between them. The CDR3 nucleotides are TGTGCCAGCAGTTACGGACGTTTAGCCAAAAACATTCAGTACTTC. Protein sequence: CASSYGRLAKNIQYF.

The V gene is TRBV12-3 or TRBV12-4, the J gene TRBJ2-1, with a weak D call TRBD2 (6 bases). Deletions cut 3 bases from V and 7 bases from J, with 7 bases between. CDR3 length equals 12 residues. CDR3 sequence reads: CASSFAGNEQFF. CDR3 bases: TGTGCCAGCAGTTTTGCGGGGAATGAGCAGTTCTTC.

This chain's CDR3 is CASSVGTGGSYEQYF. DNA of the CDR3: TGTGCCAGCAGCGTAGGAACAGGGGGCTCCTACGAGCAGTACTTC. V and J are TRBV9 and TRBJ2-7, with 8 positions matching TRBD1. CDR1 is SGDLS and CDR2 is YYNGEE in the germline V gene. Trimming cost V 0 bases and J 0 bases; bases outside gene matches: 2. The CDR3 consists of 15 residues.

A single count supports this clonotype. The V call is TRBV12-3 or TRBV12-4, the J call TRBJ2-3; no reliable D call. The V gene lost 3 bases and the J gene lost 9 bases, with 7 bases spanning the gap. CDR3 size: 11 residues. CDR3 nucleotide sequence: TGTGCCAGCAGTTTTGTAAGAACGCAGTATTTT. It yields the protein CASSFVRTQYF.

The chain carries TRBV3-1 and TRBJ1-6, with TRBD1 identical over 8 bases. The V gene end was trimmed by 4 bases and the J gene end by 7 bases; junction bases not matched to a gene: 3. Germline lookup yields CDR1 LGHDT and CDR2 YNNKEL (reference sequence). CDR3 length: 14 amino acids. The CDR3 DNA reads TGTGCCAGCAGCCCCCGGGACAGGAATTCACCCCTCCACTTT. Protein: CASSPRDRNSPLHF.